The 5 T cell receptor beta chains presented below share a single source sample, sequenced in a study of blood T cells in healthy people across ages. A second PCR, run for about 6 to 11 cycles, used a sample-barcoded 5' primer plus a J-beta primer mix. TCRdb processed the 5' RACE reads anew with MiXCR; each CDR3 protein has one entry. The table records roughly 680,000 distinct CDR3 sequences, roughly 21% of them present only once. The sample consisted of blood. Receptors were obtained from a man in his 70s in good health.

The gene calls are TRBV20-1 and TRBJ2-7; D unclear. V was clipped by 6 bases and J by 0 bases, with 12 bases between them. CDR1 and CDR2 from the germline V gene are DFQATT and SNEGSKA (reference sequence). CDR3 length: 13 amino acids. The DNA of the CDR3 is TGCAGTGCCACCGAGGCTGGCTCCTACGAGCAGTACTTC. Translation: CSATEAGSYEQYF.

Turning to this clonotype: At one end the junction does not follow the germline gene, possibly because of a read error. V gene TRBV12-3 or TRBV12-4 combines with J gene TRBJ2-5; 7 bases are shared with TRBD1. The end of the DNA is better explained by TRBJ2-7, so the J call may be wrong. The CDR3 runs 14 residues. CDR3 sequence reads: CAGRDSGLTYEQYF. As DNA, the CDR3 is TGTGCCGGCAGGGACAGCGGACTCACCTACGAGCAGTACTTC.

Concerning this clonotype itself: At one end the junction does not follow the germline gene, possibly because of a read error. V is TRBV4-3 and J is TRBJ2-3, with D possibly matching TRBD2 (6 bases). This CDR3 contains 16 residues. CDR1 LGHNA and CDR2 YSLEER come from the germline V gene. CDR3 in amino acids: CASSQVTGVPTDTQYF. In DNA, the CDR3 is TGCGCCAGCAGCCAAGTTACGGGGGTGCCCACAGATACTCAGTATTTT.

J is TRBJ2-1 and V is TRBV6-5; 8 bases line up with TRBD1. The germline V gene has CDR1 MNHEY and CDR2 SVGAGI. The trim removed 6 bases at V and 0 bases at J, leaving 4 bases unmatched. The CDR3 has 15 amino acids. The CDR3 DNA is TGTGCCAGCAGACTAGGACAGGGCTCCTACAATGAGCAGTTCTTC. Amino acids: CASRLGQGSYNEQFF.

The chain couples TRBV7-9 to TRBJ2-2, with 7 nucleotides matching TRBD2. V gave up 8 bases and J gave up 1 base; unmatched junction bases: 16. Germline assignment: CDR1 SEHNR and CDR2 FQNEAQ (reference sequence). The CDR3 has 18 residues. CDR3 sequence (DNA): TGTGCCAGCTCACCCTATGGGACTAAAACGTTGAACACCGGGGAGCTGTTTTTT. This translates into CASSPYGTKTLNTGELFF.